The sequence of this TCR beta chain was determined in a study of T cells after posttransplantation cyclophosphamide. Produced via immunoSEQ multiplex PCR; TCRdb's table is partial and in-frame only. The table lists 45,000 to 55,000 clones, with no singletons. This clone has just a few counts. Germline CDR1 is MDHEN and CDR2 is SYDVKM. The ends lost 2 bases at V and 4 bases at J; junction bases unmatched: 9. This CDR3 has 18 amino acids. The chain links TRBV28 to TRBJ2-4, with 12 positions matching TRBD1. Sequencing was carried out using PBMCs. The receptor's source is a man aged 40-49 years in good health, CMV-negative, and a related stem cell transplant donor. The CDR3 protein is CASSLPPGQGAFKNIQYF. The CDR3 DNA is TGTGCCAGCAGTTTACCTCCGGGACAGGGGGCGTTTAAAAACATTCAGTACTTC.